The clone carrying this T cell receptor beta chain was detected only a few times. This CDR3 spans 15 amino acids. Germline CDR1 reads LNHDA; CDR2 reads SQIVND (reference sequence). The junction had 6 bases not matched to a gene; V was cut back by 7 bases and J by 0 bases. Some clones are missing from TCRdb's copy, which holds only in-frame ones; the method was immunoSEQ multiplex PCR. The sample shows 330,000 or so clones, over 70% of them seen only once. The data were taken from a study of blood T cell repertoires in COVID-19. This chain joins TRBV19 and TRBJ2-1; 7 bases match TRBD1. The clonotype comes from a young man who had recovered from COVID-19. Sequenced: PBMCs or T cells enriched from blood (not recorded which). This CDR3 reads CASTEGQSSYNEQFF. For the CDR3, the DNA is TGTGCCAGTACTGAGGGACAGAGCTCCTACAATGAGCAGTTCTTC.